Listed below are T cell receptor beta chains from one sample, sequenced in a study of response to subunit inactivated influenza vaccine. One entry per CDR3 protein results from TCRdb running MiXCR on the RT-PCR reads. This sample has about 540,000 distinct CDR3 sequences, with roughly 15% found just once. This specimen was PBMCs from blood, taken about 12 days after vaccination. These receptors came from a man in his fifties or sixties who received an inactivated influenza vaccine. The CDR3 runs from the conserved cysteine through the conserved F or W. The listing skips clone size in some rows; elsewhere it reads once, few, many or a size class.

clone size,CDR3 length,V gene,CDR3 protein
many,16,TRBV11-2,CASSLILAGTSYEQYF
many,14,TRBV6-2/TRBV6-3,CASSWIDYNSPLHF
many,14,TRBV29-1,CSVERDRGPETQYF
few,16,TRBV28,CASSTQDRGGIYEHYF
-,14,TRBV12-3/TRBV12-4,CASSPSGPKETQYF
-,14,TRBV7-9,CASSLGQVGGGYTF
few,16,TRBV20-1,CSARDLSGSPSYEQYF
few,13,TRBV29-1,CSVVLGHSYEQYF
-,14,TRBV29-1,CSVDQWGEADTQYF
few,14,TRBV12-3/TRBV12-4,CASRSRGSSYEQYF
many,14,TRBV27,CASMRLAGGETQYF
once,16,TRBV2,CASSGAMSPTRGTQYF
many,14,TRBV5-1,CASSFSGGTGELFF
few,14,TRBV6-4,CASSDSWLSGELFF
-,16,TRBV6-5,CASSYFRGGAGEKLFF
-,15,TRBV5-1,CASSGTGEYNSPLHF
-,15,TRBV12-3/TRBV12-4,CASSLGTGLNSPLHF
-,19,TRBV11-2,CASSFPDRGPSSGANVLTF
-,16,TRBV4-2,CASSQGSPGRTYGYTF
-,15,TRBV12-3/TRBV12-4,CASTPTGASTDTQYF
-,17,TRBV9,CASSGQTEIDMNTEAFF
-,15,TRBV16,CASSQTSGSTDTQYF
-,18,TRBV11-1,CASRQSGTAVSGANVLTF
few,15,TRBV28,CASSWGGGSYNEQFF
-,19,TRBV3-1,CASSHRLSSSGTGFDGYTF
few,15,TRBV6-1,CASSRQFANTGELFF
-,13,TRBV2,CASEGHSTDTQYF
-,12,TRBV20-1,CSASDGRTEAFF
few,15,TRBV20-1,CSAREQGARAQPQHF
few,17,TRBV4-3,CASSQTPGASSTDTQYF
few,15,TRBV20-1,CSARNRDTVNSPLHF
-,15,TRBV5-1,CASSLRQGLYNEQFF
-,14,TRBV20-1,CSARADLGNQPQHF
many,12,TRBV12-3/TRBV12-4,CASSVKRDTQYF
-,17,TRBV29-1,CSVGSAGASGRLGEQFF
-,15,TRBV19,CASSPWEQGYHEQFF
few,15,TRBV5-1,CASSWSGGDPGELFF
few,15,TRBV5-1,CASSLQGAGYNEQFF
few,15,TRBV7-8,CASSWTARMNTEAFF
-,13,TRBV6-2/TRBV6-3,CASSYEVWETQYF
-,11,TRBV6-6,CASRKTGELFF
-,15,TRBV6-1,CASSAPAGTPLEQYF
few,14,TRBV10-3,CAISLGQTNTEAFF
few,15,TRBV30,CAWSVSGTGKNIQYF
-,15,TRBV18,CASSPGTGSNTEAFF
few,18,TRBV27,CASSFLGVAGEPQETQYF
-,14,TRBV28,CASRPGQSNSPLHF
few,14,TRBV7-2,CASSLLGQGNGYTF
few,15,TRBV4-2,CASSQDTLGYNEQFF
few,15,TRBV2,CASSDPGQGSGTQYF
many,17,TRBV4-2,CASSPSFSGTNTGELFF
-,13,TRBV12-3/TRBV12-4,CASSLAGAWGYTF